The following is a T cell receptor beta chain sequence with its context. Assay used: immunoSEQ multiplex PCR; TCRdb lists only in-frame clones, some missing. The repertoire holds roughly 130,000 clones, with over 75% as singletons. Germline values: CDR1 MNHEY, CDR2 SVGAGI. The CDR3 is 15 residues long. Trimming shortened V by 5 bases and J by 3 bases, and 17 bases separated the two germline ends. This entry is derived from a study of blood T cell repertoires in COVID-19. About the study: The origin of the acute and convalescent COVID-19 samples was the United States, Italy and Spain.

This TCR derives from a man in his forties or fifties with active or convalescent COVID-19. The chain links TRBV6-5 to TRBJ2-7, with a possible D match to TRBD1 (5 bases). Sequencing input: peripheral blood. The CDR3 DNA reads as TGTGCCAGCAGTATAATAGGGCAGGGCAACTACGAGCAGTACTTC. This encodes CASSIIGQGNYEQYF.